A single sample gave rise to the 30 T cell receptor beta chains below, sequenced in a study of T cell responses to AZD1222 COVID-19 vaccine. The assay was immunoSEQ multiplex PCR, and TCRdb's table has in-frame clones only and misses some. The data hold roughly 150,000 clones, with more than 90% observed a single time. The source material was peripheral blood, sampled on day 0 of AZD1222 vaccination. Receptor source: an adult in good health.

The rearrangement links TRBV4-1 to TRBJ1-3; D is ambiguous. The CDR3 loop spans 14 amino acids. The germline gives CDR1 MGHRA, CDR2 YSYEKL. Trimming took 0 bases from V and 4 from J, leaving 7 bases between them. CDR3 protein: CASSQEAYGNTIYF. Written as DNA, the CDR3 is TGCGCCAGCAGCCAAGAGGCTTACGGAAACACCATATATTTT.

V is TRBV7-9 and J is TRBJ2-2, with a weak D call TRBD1 (5 bases). Trimming pared 2 bases from V and 4 bases from J, leaving 8 bases between. The CDR3 runs 14 residues. The V gene's germline CDR1 is SEHNR and CDR2 FQNEAQ (reference sequence). Written as DNA, the CDR3 is TGTGCCAGCAGCTTACGACAGACCACCGGGGAGCTGTTTTTT. Translating it yields CASSLRQTTGELFF.

This clone occurred once. This chain links TRBV6-5 with TRBJ2-1; the D is unclear. The CDR3 sequence is 12 residues long. Trimming took off 0 bases at V and 10 bases at J, with 7 bases between the two ends. Germline lookup yields CDR1 MNHEY and CDR2 SVGAGI. CDR3: CASSYSLNEQFF. In DNA, the CDR3 is TGTGCCAGCAGTTACTCGCTGAACGAGCAGTTCTTC.

The J gene is TRBJ2-1, the V gene TRBV2; D gene ambiguous. CDR3 length: 16 amino acids. The ends were cut back, 4 bases at V and 0 bases at J, with 13 bases in the middle. Germline V gene lookup returns CDR1 SNHLY and CDR2 FYNNEI. The CDR3 spells CASSGFGGNSYNEQFF. As DNA, the CDR3 is TGTGCCAGCAGTGGATTTGGTGGGAACTCCTACAATGAGCAGTTCTTC. Filled out from reference TRBV2 and TRBJ2-1, the complete variable domain reads EPEVTQTPSHQVTQMGQEVILRCVPISNHLYFYWYRQILGQKVEFLVSFYNNEISEKSEIFDDQFSVERPDGSNFTLKIRSTKLEDSAMYFCASSGFGGNSYNEQFFGPGTRLTVL.

This chain uses TRBV19 with TRBJ2-1; 13 positions agree with TRBD2. This CDR3 spans 17 amino acids. Germline values: CDR1 LNHDA, CDR2 SQIVND (reference sequence). With 6 bases clipped from V and 0 bases from J, the junction kept 5 bases outside the gene matches. This CDR3 reads CASRETSGGLSYNEQFF. The CDR3 region has the DNA TGTGCCAGTAGGGAGACTAGCGGGGGGCTCTCCTACAATGAGCAGTTCTTC. Together with reference TRBV19 and TRBJ2-1, the CDR3 gives the full variable domain: DGGITQSPKYLFRKEGQNVTLSCEQNLNHDAMYWYRQDPGQGLRLIYYSQIVNDFQKGDIAEGYSVSREKKESFPLTVTSAQKNPTAFYLCASRETSGGLSYNEQFFGPGTRLTVL.

The rearrangement joins TRBV7-9 to TRBJ2-7, with D unresolved. Per the germline V gene, CDR1 is SEHNR and CDR2 is FQNEAQ (reference sequence). The V end lost 3 bases, the J end lost 5 bases, and 14 bases lay between the germline ends. There are 14 residues in the CDR3. The CDR3 protein is CASSFGILRNEQYF. The CDR3 DNA follows: TGTGCCAGCAGCTTCGGCATCCTCCGGAACGAGCAGTACTTC.

The chain is built from TRBV19 and TRBJ1-4; perhaps TRBD1 as D (5 bases). This CDR3 has 17 residues. Germline V gene lookup returns CDR1 LNHDA and CDR2 SQIVND (reference sequence). V gave up 9 bases and J gave up 0 bases, with 20 bases separating them. This chain's CDR3 is CASMGRDPKATNEKLFF. The CDR3 DNA sequence: TGTGCCAGCATGGGCCGGGACCCTAAAGCAACTAATGAAAAACTGTTTTTT.

V gene TRBV7-8 combines with J gene TRBJ1-2; D not certain. In germline, CDR1 is SGHVS, CDR2 FQNEAQ. CDR3 size: 11 residues. V shed 1 base and J shed 8 bases, with 5 bases lying between them. The CDR3 nucleotides read TGTGCCAGCAGCTTAGGGCGGGGCTACACCTTC. Protein product: CASSLGRGYTF.

The chain uses TRBV14 and TRBJ2-7; D not certain. Trimming removed 2 bases from V and 3 bases from J, with 8 bases in between. This CDR3 is built from 13 residues. Germline CDR1 and CDR2: SGHDN and FVKESK. CDR3 region: CASSQYGSYEQYF. CDR3 bases: TGTGCCAGCAGCCAATATGGAAGCTACGAGCAGTACTTC.

The chain employs TRBV5-1 and TRBJ2-1; D might be TRBD1 or TRBD2, each matching 6 bases. V lost 4 bases to trimming and J lost 2 bases, with 13 bases between them. The CDR3 has 15 amino acids. Germline CDR1 reads SGHRS; CDR2 reads YFSETQ. The DNA of the CDR3 is TGCGCCAGCAGCAAAGGGGGGCAACCCTACAATGAGCAGTTCTTC. Amino acid sequence: CASSKGGQPYNEQFF.

The chain joins TRBV30 to TRBJ1-6, with D possibly matching TRBD1 (5 bases). Looked up from germline, CDR1 is GTSNPN and CDR2 is SVGIG (reference sequence). V lost 7 bases to trimming and J lost 9 bases, with 22 bases between them. This CDR3 contains 15 residues. The CDR3 DNA sequence: TGTGCCTCATCTTGGAACGGGGCACCGGGTTCACCCCTCCACTTT. It is translated as CASSWNGAPGSPLHF.

The rearrangement uses TRBV7-3 and TRBJ2-7; D possibly uses TRBD1 or TRBD2 (6 bases each). Germline V gene sequence: CDR1 SGHTA, CDR2 FQGTGA. Trimming cost V 5 bases and J 3 bases, with 11 bases left between them. The CDR3 loop spans 13 amino acids. CDR3 DNA: TGTGCCAGCAGCACAGGAGGGGGCTACGAGCAGTACTTC. Protein product: CASSTGGGYEQYF.

CDR3 DNA: TGTGCCAGCAGCTTAGGGACAGGTCCTCCCTACGAGCAGTACTTC. It is translated as CASSLGTGPPYEQYF. The gene calls are TRBV7-6 and TRBJ2-7, with 7 nucleotides matching TRBD1. CDR3 length: 15 amino acids. The germline V gene has CDR1 SGHVS and CDR2 FNYEAQ. J gave up 2 bases and V 1 base, and 5 bases lay outside the gene matches.

The CDR3 here is CASSPSGGGYAGTQYF. The CDR3 region has the DNA TGTGCCAGCAGCCCATCTGGAGGGGGTTACGCGGGGACCCAGTACTTC. V is TRBV7-9 and J is TRBJ2-5; D possibly uses TRBD1 or TRBD2 (6 bases each). The ends were cut back, 5 bases at V and 7 bases at J, with 23 bases in the middle. This CDR3 has 16 amino acids. Germline V gene data show CDR1 as SEHNR and CDR2 as FQNEAQ (reference sequence).

V gene TRBV19 combines with J gene TRBJ1-1; no clear D gene. The CDR3 is 13 amino acids. The ends were cut back, 5 bases at V and 0 bases at J, with 7 bases in the middle. The V gene's germline CDR1 is LNHDA and CDR2 SQIVND (reference sequence). The CDR3 loop is CASSWVLNTEAFF. CDR3 DNA: TGTGCCAGTAGTTGGGTCTTGAACACTGAAGCTTTCTTT.

This chain joins TRBV27 and TRBJ2-2; D remains unclear. Trimming left V 1 base short and J 4 bases short, with 13 bases between. Germline V gene sequence: CDR1 MNHEY, CDR2 SMNVEV (reference sequence). The CDR3 is made up of 16 amino acids. The CDR3 reads CASSLYIRNPTGELFF. CDR3 DNA sequence: TGTGCCAGCAGTTTATATATTAGGAATCCCACCGGGGAGCTGTTTTTT.

This clone appeared a single time. The gene calls are TRBV19 and TRBJ2-1; D not resolved. The CDR3 sequence is 16 residues long. Germline V gene lookup returns CDR1 LNHDA and CDR2 SQIVND (reference sequence). The V end lost 1 base, the J end lost 1 base, and 11 bases lay between the germline ends. The DNA for the CDR3 is TGTGCCAGTAGTATAGCAGGTCTCCTGTCCTACAATGAGCAGTTCTTC. Protein: CASSIAGLLSYNEQFF.

The chain combines TRBV6-5 with TRBJ1-2; D possibly corresponds to TRBD1 (5 bases). The germline V gene has CDR1 MNHEY and CDR2 SVGAGI. The CDR3 has 14 amino acids. Trimming cost V 8 bases and J 8 bases, with 21 bases left between them. The DNA of the CDR3 is TGTGCCAGCGGCCGGGGGGGAATGGTTGTAGGCTACACCTTC. Protein sequence: CASGRGGMVVGYTF.

The chain combines TRBV3-1 (or the pseudogene TRBV3-2) with TRBJ2-1; D gene unclear. Trimming took 0 bases from V and 15 from J, leaving 12 bases between them. The CDR3 is made up of 12 amino acids. The germline CDR1 and CDR2 sequences are LGHDT and YNNKEL (reference sequence). CDR3 DNA sequence: TGTGCCAGCAGCCAAGATAAAAGGGTGCGGTTCTTC. It is translated as CASSQDKRVRFF.

This chain links TRBV6-5 with TRBJ2-1; D possibly corresponds to TRBD2 (6 bases). Trimming removed 11 bases from V and 5 bases from J, with 16 bases in between. The CDR3 is 13 residues long. Germline loops: CDR1 MNHEY, CDR2 SVGAGI. The CDR3 region is CAAGDSGNNEQFF. The DNA of the CDR3 is TGTGCCGCTGGGGACTCTGGAAACAATGAGCAGTTCTTC.

The chain employs TRBV7-2 and TRBJ1-1, with a weak D call TRBD1 (5 bases). The CDR3 is 12 amino acids. Germline CDR1 reads SGHTA; CDR2 reads FQGNSA. With 4 bases removed from V and 6 bases from J, the gap between germline ends came to 9 bases. The CDR3 DNA reads TGTGCCAGCAGCTGGGGGAGGGCTGAAGCTTTCTTT. Its protein product is CASSWGRAEAFF.

The rearrangement uses TRBV12-5 and TRBJ1-6; possibly TRBD1 for D (5 bases). V lost 1 base, J lost 7 bases, and 8 bases lay in between. Germline-derived CDR1 and CDR2 are LGHNT and FRNRAP. The CDR3 consists of 14 residues. CDR3 loop: CASGLAGWNSPLHF. The CDR3 nucleotides read TGTGCTAGTGGTTTGGCAGGGTGGAATTCACCCCTCCACTTT.

The chain recombines TRBV14 with TRBJ1-2; 7 bases fit TRBD1. The CDR3 covers 14 residues. V was clipped by 0 bases and J by 7 bases; unmatched bases: 5. Germline V lookup: CDR1 SGHDN, CDR2 FVKESK. The CDR3 here is CASSQDAGGFGYTF. The CDR3 nucleotides are TGTGCCAGCAGCCAAGACGCAGGGGGGTTTGGCTACACCTTC.

This CDR3 reads CASSLGVAGGLANEQFF. The CDR3, as DNA: TGTGCCAGCAGCTTGGGGGTAGCGGGAGGGCTCGCAAATGAGCAGTTCTTC. This sequence joins TRBV5-4 and TRBJ2-1; 11 bases are shared with TRBD2. With 0 bases clipped from V and 7 bases from J, the junction kept 9 bases outside the gene matches. The CDR3 covers 17 residues. Germline V gene lookup returns CDR1 SGHNT and CDR2 YYREEE (reference sequence).

This clone was seen once. The V and J genes are TRBV9 and TRBJ2-5; the D gene is possibly TRBD1 (5 bases). Trimming removed 0 bases at V and 3 bases at J, with 9 bases between. This CDR3 is 14 amino acids long. CDR1 and CDR2 (germline): SGDLS, YYNGEE. The CDR3 DNA is TGTGCCAGCAGCGTAGGCGGCAGGGAAGAGACCCAGTACTTC. Protein product: CASSVGGREETQYF.

J is TRBJ2-2 and V is TRBV6-4, with TRBD1 matching over 8 bases. The CDR3 is 14 amino acids. V shed 6 bases and J 5 bases; nucleotides not matched to a gene: 5. Per the germline V gene, CDR1 is MRHNA and CDR2 is SNTAGT. The CDR3 loop is CASSRTGITGELFF. For the CDR3, the DNA is TGTGCCAGCAGCAGGACAGGGATAACCGGGGAGCTGTTTTTT.

The chain recombines TRBV6-5 with TRBJ1-4; D call uncertain. Trimming removed 2 bases at V and 3 bases at J, with 10 bases between. CDR3 size: 15 residues. Germline loops: CDR1 MNHEY, CDR2 SVGAGI. The chain's CDR3 is CASSYGGRPNEKLFF. The CDR3 region has the DNA TGTGCCAGCAGTTACGGAGGGAGACCTAATGAAAAACTGTTTTTT.

This clone has a single count. This rearrangement joins TRBV7-2 to TRBJ2-3; D remains unclear. Per germline, CDR1 SGHTA and CDR2 FQGNSA. V was shortened by 2 bases and J by 1 base, with 10 bases between the two germline ends. The CDR3 has 15 residues. In DNA form, the CDR3 reads TGTGCCAGCAGCTTACTAGGCTATCGCACAGATACGCAGTATTTT. The encoded protein is CASSLLGYRTDTQYF.

The chain is built from TRBV3-1 (or the pseudogene TRBV3-2) and TRBJ2-7, with D unclear. The germline V gene encodes CDR1 LGHDT and CDR2 YNNKEL (reference sequence). CDR3 length: 13 amino acids. Deletions cut 3 bases from V and 3 bases from J, with 9 bases between. As DNA, the CDR3 is TGTGCCAGCAGCCAGAGCCTAAACTACGAGCAGTACTTC. It encodes CASSQSLNYEQYF.

The chain carries TRBV4-1 and TRBJ2-3; TRBD2 agrees at 13 bases. The V and J ends lost 2 bases and 2 bases, in that order; junction bases with no gene match: 4. The CDR3 is made up of 17 amino acids. Germline V lookup: CDR1 MGHRA, CDR2 YSYEKL. CDR3 residues: CASSQPGLAGFTDTQYF. The CDR3 DNA follows: TGCGCCAGCAGCCAACCGGGACTAGCGGGGTTCACAGATACGCAGTATTTT.